This record concerns one T cell receptor (beta chain) sequence. One end of the junction is discordant with germline, which a read error may explain. The sample belongs to a study of T-cell reconstitution after alpha-beta-depleted transplantation in children. Unique molecular identifiers were built into the TCRbeta library. Each CDR3 protein is one row after TCRdb ran MiXCR on the PCR reads. The table shows hundreds of thousands of distinct CDR3 sequences, with 10% to 15% occurring only once. Germline lookup yields CDR1 MNHEY and CDR2 SVGEGT. This CDR3 has 13 amino acids. The sequence derives from a human donor who donated a stem cell graft to a child with Fanconi anemia. This material consisted of PBMCs, taken from the stem cell graft. V is TRBV6-2 or TRBV6-3 and J is TRBJ2-4; unclear D gene. CDR3 region: CASSLLPSRALGF. Written as DNA, the CDR3 is TGTGCCAGCAGTCTACTACCCTCTAGGGCCCTGGGGTTC.